Below, one T cell receptor beta chain is given with its context. The antigen remains undetermined. This record belongs to a study of cytomegalovirus exposure and HLA in healthy donors. The V and J ends lost 9 bases and 0 bases respectively, with 9 bases between them. The CDR3 has 12 amino acids. Study results and caveats: The authors considered a cluster of highly shared sequence variants likely to be a sequencing artifact. A list of about 180 TCR beta chains associated with cytomegalovirus was given.

The study ran its PCR with 60 Vbeta and 13 Jbeta primers. Here immunoSEQ multiplex PCR was the method, and the copy in TCRdb shows in-frame clones only, minus some. This table has 170,000 or so clones, roughly 80% appearing once. The rearrangement links TRBV6-7 to TRBJ2-7; maybe TRBD1 (5 bases). TRBV6-7 carries the ORF label, with uncertain function. The receptor comes from a young man in good health and CMV-seronegative. Sequencing was done on a sample of PBMCs. DNA of the CDR3: TGTGCCAGAGTGGACAACTCCTACGAGCAGTACTTC. Translated: CARVDNSYEQYF.